What follows are 9 T cell receptor beta chains derived from one specimen sequenced in a study of shared clonotypes between healthy human individuals. Repertoires were generated with immunoSEQ multiplex PCR, while TCRdb's copy carries only in-frame clones and drops some. The sample lists 1.4 million or so clones; 98% were seen once. The source material was naive CD4+ T cells sorted from blood. Subset in this sample: CD45RA+ positively selected. Receptors were obtained from a man aged 25 to 40 in good health.

This chain uses TRBV7-2 with TRBJ1-2; D remains unclear. From germline, CDR1 is SGHTA and CDR2 FQGNSA. The CDR3 contains 15 residues. V was trimmed by 0 bases and J by 4 bases, leaving 12 bases between them. This CDR3 reads CASSLAEVGTYGYTF. CDR3 bases: TGTGCCAGCAGCTTAGCTGAGGTAGGCACCTATGGCTACACCTTC. The full variable domain, its missing parts supplied by reference TRBV7-2 and TRBJ1-2, is GAGVSQSPSNKVTEKGKDVELRCDPISGHTALYWYRQSLGQGLEFLIYFQGNSAPDKSGLPSDRFSAERTGGSVSTLTIQRTQQEDSAVYLCASSLAEVGTYGYTFGSGTRLTVV.

The J gene is TRBJ2-7, the V gene TRBV11-3; 9 bases line up with TRBD1. Germline loops: CDR1 SGHNT, CDR2 YENEEA. The CDR3 is 15 residues long. The V gene end was trimmed by 2 bases and the J gene end by 2 bases; junction bases not matched to a gene: 4. CDR3 protein: CASSLSGQGPYEQYF. Here the CDR3 DNA reads TGTGCCAGCAGCTTATCGGGACAGGGACCCTACGAGCAGTACTTC.

This clone appeared a single time. This rearrangement joins TRBV4-1 to TRBJ1-4; D is perhaps TRBD1 (6 bases). Germline-derived CDR1 and CDR2 are MGHRA and YSYEKL. This CDR3 has 15 residues. Between the trimmed V and J ends, which lost 0 bases and 5 bases, there was a span of 10 bases. CDR3 DNA sequence: TGCGCCAGCAGCCAAGACGGGGGCGGAAATGAAAAACTGTTTTTT. Amino acid sequence: CASSQDGGGNEKLFF.

The J gene is TRBJ2-2, the V gene TRBV19; D gene uncertain. This CDR3 comprises 14 residues. V lost 7 bases to trimming and J lost 0 bases, with 9 bases between them. From germline, CDR1 is LNHDA and CDR2 SQIVND (reference sequence). CDR3 sequence reads: CASNRRSNTGELFF. The CDR3 DNA reads as TGTGCCAGTAATAGGCGCTCGAACACCGGGGAGCTGTTTTTT.

The genes are TRBV5-5 and TRBJ2-5, with 9 positions matching TRBD2. This CDR3 contains 15 residues. Per germline, CDR1 SGHKS and CDR2 YYEKEE (reference sequence). The V and J ends lost 0 bases and 2 bases, in that order; junction bases with no gene match: 2. The CDR3 loop is CASSLETSGQETQYF. CDR3 nucleotides: TGTGCCAGCAGCTTGGAGACTAGCGGACAAGAGACCCAGTACTTC.

This clone occurred once. This chain connects TRBV2 to TRBJ1-2; perhaps TRBD1 as D (5 bases). The CDR3 is 14 residues long. Germline CDR1 is SNHLY and CDR2 is FYNNEI. Trimming shortened V by 6 bases and J by 6 bases, and 17 bases separated the two germline ends. The chain's CDR3 is CASRLSGTVDGYTF. CDR3 DNA sequence: TGTGCCAGCAGACTTTCCGGGACGGTCGATGGCTACACCTTC.

The rearrangement joins TRBV4-1 to TRBJ2-7, with 10 bases that match TRBD2. Per the germline V gene, CDR1 is MGHRA and CDR2 is YSYEKL. This CDR3 is 17 amino acids long. Losses at the gene ends were 3 bases for V and 3 bases for J; bases not matched to a gene: 11. CDR3 sequence reads: CASSHAAGTSVRYEQYF. In DNA form, the CDR3 reads TGCGCCAGCAGCCACGCGGCAGGGACTAGCGTCCGCTACGAGCAGTACTTC.

This clone was detected only once. This CDR3 is CASSLEGTHAGTQYF. In nucleotides, the CDR3 is TGTGCCAGCAGCTTAGAGGGGACTCACGCCGGGACCCAGTACTTC. V is TRBV11-2 and J is TRBJ2-5; possible D gene TRBD2, 6 bases. Trimming took off 0 bases at V and 7 bases at J, with 15 bases between the two ends. This CDR3 comprises 15 residues. The germline V gene encodes CDR1 SGHAT and CDR2 FQNNGV.

The count of this clone is one. Different DNA sequences within this sample yield the same CDR3. The V call is TRBV29-1, the J call TRBJ2-3; D is uncertain. The CDR3 covers 11 residues. Germline CDR1 SQVTM, CDR2 ANQGSEA. Trimming pared 3 bases from V and 3 bases from J, leaving 4 bases between. CDR3 protein: CSVDLTDTQYF. The DNA of the CDR3 is TGCAGCGTTGACCTAACAGATACGCAGTATTTT.